The 22 T cell receptor beta chains below were found in one sample sequenced in a study of shared T cell receptors in the human thymus. Using immunoSEQ multiplex PCR, the repertoire was profiled, and TCRdb retains in-frame clones only, with some absent. The sample has 500,000 to 850,000 clones, roughly 86% seen once. In addition, the sample was reused for a study of human thymus T cells.

Sequenced: thymocytes. Receptor source: a boy younger than two with a congenital heart defect.

The V call is TRBV5-1, the J call TRBJ1-4; 8 nucleotides line up with TRBD1. V trimming: 3 bases; J trimming: 6 bases; junction bases outside the gene matches: 13. CDR3 size: 17 residues. CDR1 and CDR2 (germline): SGHRS, YFSETQ. The CDR3 DNA reads TGCGCCAGCAGCTCAGGACAGGGATCCGGTTGGTATGAAAAACTGTTTTTT. Amino acid sequence: CASSSGQGSGWYEKLFF.

The chain employs TRBV2 and TRBJ2-5, with TRBD1 matching over 12 bases. V trimming: 5 bases; J trimming: 6 bases; junction bases outside the gene matches: 10. The CDR3 has 16 residues. Germline V lookup: CDR1 SNHLY, CDR2 FYNNEI. The DNA for the CDR3 is TGTGCCAGCAGTCCGTACCGGGACAGGGGGCCAAAGACCCAGTACTTC. Encoded protein: CASSPYRDRGPKTQYF.

This clone occurred a few times. The rearrangement joins TRBV5-1 to TRBJ2-1, with 10 bases matching TRBD2. CDR3 length: 15 residues. Germline CDR1 and CDR2: SGHRS and YFSETQ. V was clipped by 0 bases and J by 7 bases; unmatched bases: 4. This chain's CDR3 is CASSLEAGGPNEQFF. In DNA, the CDR3 is TGCGCCAGCAGCTTGGAAGCGGGGGGGCCAAATGAGCAGTTCTTC.

The genes are TRBV4-3 and TRBJ1-2, with D hard to call. The V gene's germline CDR1 is LGHNA and CDR2 YSLEER. This CDR3 is 12 amino acids long. Between the trimmed V and J ends, which lost 1 base and 8 bases, there was a span of 8 bases. CDR3 sequence: CASSQGAGGYTF. DNA for the CDR3: TGCGCCAGCAGCCAAGGCGCCGGGGGCTACACCTTC.

This sequence joins TRBV2 and TRBJ2-7, with TRBD2 as a possible D gene (6 bases). V was clipped by 6 bases and J by 12 bases, with 24 bases between them. Germline assignment: CDR1 SNHLY and CDR2 FYNNEI. The CDR3 sequence is 14 residues long. The CDR3 DNA reads as TGTGCCAGCAGAGAGAAGCAGAAACGGGACTCCAGGTACTTC. Amino acids: CASREKQKRDSRYF.

The chain employs TRBV5-4 and TRBJ2-6; tentatively, D is TRBD2 (6 bases). Deletions cut 0 bases from V and 2 bases from J, with 6 bases between. The CDR3 is made up of 15 amino acids. Germline-derived CDR1 and CDR2 are SGHNT and YYREEE (reference sequence). CDR3: CASSLGGAGANVLTF. Written as DNA, the CDR3 is TGTGCCAGCAGCTTGGGGGGGGCTGGGGCCAACGTCCTGACTTTC.

This CDR3 reads CASSEGTSLDTQYF. CDR3 coding DNA: TGTGCCAGCAGTGAGGGCACTAGCCTGGATACGCAGTATTTT. The chain employs TRBV2 and TRBJ2-3, with a possible D match to TRBD2 (6 bases). This CDR3 is built from 14 residues. Per the germline V gene, CDR1 is SNHLY and CDR2 is FYNNEI. The V and J ends lost 3 bases and 6 bases respectively, with 13 bases between them.

V usage is TRBV19 and J usage is TRBJ2-6; D is unclear. Trimming cost V 3 bases and J 0 bases, with 3 bases left between them. The germline CDR1 and CDR2 sequences are LNHDA and SQIVND (reference sequence). This CDR3 spans 14 amino acids. Here the CDR3 DNA reads TGTGCCAGTAGTATTAGCTCTGGGGCCAACGTCCTGACTTTC. Its translation: CASSISSGANVLTF.

The gene calls are TRBV6-5 and TRBJ2-3, with D possibly matching TRBD2 (6 bases). Germline V CDR1 and CDR2: MNHEY, SVGAGI. The V end lost 7 bases, the J end lost 2 bases, and 13 bases lay between the germline ends. This CDR3 comprises 14 residues. The chain's CDR3 is CASKRGRITDTQYF. CDR3 DNA: TGTGCCAGCAAACGGGGGAGGATCACAGATACGCAGTATTTT.

The V gene is TRBV28, the J gene TRBJ2-3, with a weak D call TRBD2 (5 bases). Germline V gene sequence: CDR1 MDHEN, CDR2 SYDVKM. V lost 6 bases and J lost 4, with 20 bases in between. The length of the CDR3 is 16 residues. CDR3 DNA: TGTGCCAGCAGCCCCCGGCGGCTGGAGGTGGCAGATACGCAGTATTTT. The encoded protein is CASSPRRLEVADTQYF. The whole variable domain, remainder taken from reference TRBV28 and TRBJ2-3, is DVKVTQSSRYLVKRTGEKVFLECVQDMDHENMFWYRQDPGLGLRLIYFSYDVKMKEKGDIPEGYSVSREKKERFSLILESASTNQTSMYLCASSPRRLEVADTQYFGPGTRLTVL.

V is TRBV11-2 and J is TRBJ1-4; 7 bases align to TRBD1. The CDR3 is 14 residues long. CDR1 is SGHAT and CDR2 is FQNNGV in the germline V gene. The J segment lost 5 bases and the V segment lost 5 bases, leaving 5 bases of the junction unmatched. The CDR3 sequence: CASSRQGSNEKLFF. The DNA of the CDR3 is TGTGCCAGCAGCCGACAGGGTTCGAATGAAAAACTGTTTTTT. Filled out from reference TRBV11-2 and TRBJ1-4, the complete variable domain reads EAGVAQSPRYKIIEKRQSVAFWCNPISGHATLYWYQQILGQGPKLLIQFQNNGVVDDSQLPKDRFSAERLKGVDSTLKIQPAKLEDSAVYLCASSRQGSNEKLFFGSGTQLSVL.

The rearrangement uses TRBV9 and TRBJ2-2, with 7 bases aligning to TRBD1. The CDR3 contains 14 residues. Trimming at V came to 4 bases and at J to 7 bases, leaving 7 bases not matched to a gene. Germline values: CDR1 SGDLS, CDR2 YYNGEE. CDR3 loop: CASSPRTGNGELFF. CDR3 in DNA: TGTGCCAGCAGCCCCCGGACAGGAAACGGGGAGCTGTTTTTT.

Written as DNA, the CDR3 is TGTGCCAGCAGTGGGGCCTGGGTGTACTTC. Amino acid sequence: CASSGAWVYF. The chain joins TRBV28 to TRBJ2-7; TRBD1 might be the D (5 bases). CDR3 length: 10 residues. The germline V gene encodes CDR1 MDHEN and CDR2 SYDVKM. V lost 5 bases, J lost 12 bases, and 11 bases lay in between.

The V and J genes are TRBV18 and TRBJ1-2; no firm D call. The CDR3 runs to 12 residues. Germline V lookup: CDR1 KGHSH, CDR2 LQKENI. The ends were cut back, 1 base at V and 11 bases at J, with 11 bases in the middle. In DNA form, the CDR3 reads TGTGCCAGCTCACCACGTCCAGGTGTATACACCTTC. Translating gives CASSPRPGVYTF.

V and J are TRBV9 and TRBJ2-7, with TRBD2 as a possible D gene (6 bases). V lost 4 bases to trimming and J lost 0 bases, with 11 bases between them. Germline values: CDR1 SGDLS, CDR2 YYNGEE. CDR3 size: 14 residues. The CDR3 region is CASSLGTVSYEQYF. CDR3 DNA: TGTGCCAGCAGCCTTGGGACTGTCTCCTACGAGCAGTACTTC.

CDR3 DNA: TGCAGTGCTAGATTCCTTGGGGAGCAGTACTTC. This gives the protein CSARFLGEQYF. The V gene is TRBV20-1, the J gene TRBJ2-5; possibly TRBD2 for D (5 bases). The CDR3 consists of 11 residues. Trimming took 2 bases from V and 11 from J, leaving 12 bases between them. CDR1 DFQATT and CDR2 SNEGSKA come from the germline V gene (reference sequence).

This chain joins TRBV28 and TRBJ2-7; D is undetermined. The germline V gene encodes CDR1 MDHEN and CDR2 SYDVKM. V lost 2 bases to trimming and J lost 4 bases, with 18 bases between them. This CDR3 has 16 amino acids. This chain's CDR3 is CASSLVSVSGTYEQYF. For the CDR3, the DNA is TGTGCCAGCAGTTTAGTTTCGGTCTCAGGCACTTACGAGCAGTACTTC.

This clone was detected once. The CDR3 region has the DNA TGTGCTCGGACTAGCGGGAGTTCAGATACGCAGTATTTT. It yields the protein CARTSGSSDTQYF. This chain links TRBV19 with TRBJ2-3, with 13 bases that match TRBD2. In germline, CDR1 is LNHDA, CDR2 SQIVND (reference sequence). This CDR3 comprises 13 residues. Full variable domain (missing parts from reference TRBV19 and TRBJ2-3): DGGITQSPKYLFRKEGQNVTLSCEQNLNHDAMYWYRQDPGQGLRLIYYSQIVNDFQKGDIAEGYSVSREKKESFPLTVTSAQKNPTAFYLCARTSGSSDTQYFGPGTRLTVL.

The rearrangement joins TRBV11-2 to TRBJ2-1; TRBD2 matches 9 bases. This CDR3 region has 17 residues. The ends lost 0 bases at V and 9 bases at J; junction bases unmatched: 12. Germline loops: CDR1 SGHAT, CDR2 FQNNGV. The CDR3: CASSLDLLAGGQSEQFF. The CDR3 nucleotides read TGTGCCAGCAGCTTAGATCTTCTTGCGGGAGGGCAAAGTGAGCAGTTCTTC.

A note on this clone: Since no conserved phenylalanine or tryptophan closes the CDR3, a read error is the likely cause. No DNA is shown, since the ends of the CDR3 on it are uncertain; the CDR3 is the one TCRdb lists. The chain joins TRBV19 to TRBJ1-1. CDR1 and CDR2 from the germline V gene are LNHDA and SQIVND (reference sequence). The CDR3 region is 11 residues in length, termini included. CDR3 in amino acids: CASSAGWSLTL.

This chain links TRBV5-6 with TRBJ1-1; a weak D match, TRBD1 (6 bases). Looked up from germline, CDR1 is SGHDT and CDR2 is YYEEEE. This CDR3 spans 16 amino acids. V was trimmed by 4 bases and J by 3 bases, leaving 19 bases between them. CDR3 sequence (DNA): TGTGCCAGCAGCCCGGGACACCAACATCTAGACACTGAAGCTTTCTTT. Its protein is CASSPGHQHLDTEAFF.

The V and J genes are TRBV15 and TRBJ2-7; unclear D gene. Germline CDR1 and CDR2: LNHNV and YYDKDF (reference sequence). V lost 0 bases and J lost 7, with 16 bases in between. The CDR3 totals 15 residues. CDR3 sequence: CATSREVRAPGEQYF. The DNA for the CDR3 is TGTGCCACCAGCAGAGAGGTGCGCGCACCAGGAGAGCAGTACTTC.